The 17 T cell receptor beta chains in this list originate from one sample, sequenced in a study of T-cell memory formation after mild COVID-19. Each CDR3 protein is one row after TCRdb ran MiXCR on the 5' RACE reads. The top ten clones hold around 1.5% of a sample with about 44,000 distinct CDR3 sequences, roughly 7.2% of them seen once. The sample comprised PBMCs or a T cell subset sorted from them (not recorded which). The receptor set was obtained from a man aged 18 to 29 who had mild COVID-19 (a few samples of this study predate the infection). Cell type and time point are not known.

This clonotype has ten or more counts. The chain has TRBV4-1 and TRBJ2-3; D is uncertain. Trimming shortened V by 8 bases and J by 2 bases, and 11 bases separated the two germline ends. Germline V lookup: CDR1 MGHRA, CDR2 YSYEKL. This CDR3 comprises 13 residues. The DNA of the CDR3 is TGCGCCAGCTCGAGCAGATACACAGATACGCAGTATTTT. The encoded protein is CASSSRYTDTQYF.

This clonotype showed up many times. This chain joins TRBV20-1 and TRBJ2-7; no reliable D call. Trimming shortened V by 4 bases and J by 0 bases, and 10 bases separated the two germline ends. The CDR3 totals 13 residues. The V gene's germline CDR1 is DFQATT and CDR2 SNEGSKA (reference sequence). CDR3: CSATDTRSYEQYV. CDR3 nucleotide sequence: TGCAGTGCTACCGACACCCGCTCCTACGAGCAGTACGTC.

This clonotype appeared a few times. V is TRBV9 and J is TRBJ2-7; no clear D gene. V dropped 1 base and J dropped 3 bases, with 11 bases sitting between them. This CDR3 has 14 residues. The germline CDR1 and CDR2 sequences are SGDLS and YYNGEE. The CDR3, as DNA: TGTGCCAGCAGCGTATCAGGCCAAGGCTACGAGCAGTACTTC. Its translation is CASSVSGQGYEQYF.

There are many counts of this clonotype. The J gene is TRBJ2-5, the V gene TRBV9, with D uncertain. The CDR3 has 12 residues. Germline CDR1 SGDLS, CDR2 YYNGEE. The V and J ends lost 0 bases and 2 bases respectively, with 2 bases between them. In nucleotides, the CDR3 is TGTGCCAGCAGCGTAGAGCAAGAGACCCAGTACTTC. It codes for CASSVEQETQYF.

The chain has TRBV6-2 or TRBV6-3 and TRBJ1-1, with D hard to call. The ends were cut back, 6 bases at V and 7 bases at J, with 15 bases in the middle. The CDR3 consists of 13 residues. Germline V gene lookup returns CDR1 MNHEY and CDR2 SVGEGT. The CDR3 spells CASSLPRRDEAFF. In DNA form, the CDR3 reads TGTGCCAGCAGCCTACCCCGACGGGATGAAGCTTTCTTT.

This clonotype was seen at least ten times. This chain uses TRBV7-2 with TRBJ2-2; 9 positions agree with TRBD2. J lost 6 bases, V lost 5 bases, and 4 bases had no gene match. Germline CDR1 is SGHTA and CDR2 is FQGNSA. The CDR3 covers 14 residues. CDR3 loop: CASSAGLASGELFF. In nucleotides, the CDR3 is TGTGCCAGCAGCGCGGGACTAGCCTCCGGGGAGCTGTTTTTT.

V is TRBV7-2 and J is TRBJ1-2; the match to TRBD1 covers 8 bases. CDR3 size: 13 residues. Trimming removed 5 bases from V and 8 bases from J; junction bases left unmatched: 7. Germline V gene sequence: CDR1 SGHTA, CDR2 FQGNSA. CDR3: CASSPGTGRGYTF. The DNA for the CDR3 is TGTGCCAGCAGCCCTGGGACAGGAAGAGGCTACACCTTC.

Many counts were recorded for this clonotype. The chain uses TRBV6-5 and TRBJ2-7; D call uncertain. The germline CDR1 and CDR2 sequences are MNHEY and SVGAGI. V shed 6 bases and J shed 0 bases, with 15 bases lying between them. This CDR3 is built from 15 residues. The CDR3 here is CASRTIGRYSYEQYF. The CDR3 nucleotides read TGTGCCAGCAGAACCATAGGACGGTACTCCTACGAGCAGTACTTC.

The J gene is TRBJ2-7, the V gene TRBV5-1, with a tentative D call TRBD1 (6 bases). This CDR3 region has 13 residues. Trimming shortened V by 0 bases and J by 3 bases, and 7 bases separated the two germline ends. The germline CDR1 and CDR2 sequences are SGHRS and YFSETQ. The CDR3 nucleotides read TGCGCCAGCAGCTTGGGACAGGTCTACGAGCAGTACTTC. Translating it yields CASSLGQVYEQYF. The complete variable domain, with remaining parts taken from reference TRBV5-1 and TRBJ2-7, reads KAGVTQTPRYLIKTRGQQVTLSCSPISGHRSVSWYQQTPGQGLQFLFEYFSETQRNKGNFPGRFSGRQFSNSRSEMNVSTLELGDSALYLCASSLGQVYEQYFGPGTRLTVT.

This clonotype is medium-sized within its sample. This chain joins TRBV7-2 and TRBJ1-1; the match to TRBD1 covers 8 bases. CDR1 and CDR2 from the germline V gene are SGHTA and FQGNSA. V lost 2 bases to trimming and J lost 1 base; unmatched junction nucleotides: 6. The CDR3 has 16 amino acids. CDR3 DNA sequence: TGTGCCAGCAGCTTAAACCCCGGGACAGGGAACACTGAAGCTTTCTTT. It translates to CASSLNPGTGNTEAFF.

V and J are TRBV28 and TRBJ1-6; D gene ambiguous. V lost 2 bases, J lost 0 bases, and 11 bases lay in between. Germline assignment: CDR1 MDHEN and CDR2 SYDVKM. The CDR3 has 17 amino acids. CDR3 region: CASSLLDMSSYNSPLHF. CDR3 in DNA: TGTGCCAGCAGTTTACTCGACATGAGCTCCTATAATTCACCCCTCCACTTT.

A few counts support this clonotype. CDR3 nucleotide sequence: TGTGCCGTCCTAGCGGGGGGCCTGAATGAGCAGTTCTTC. Its protein product is CAVLAGGLNEQFF. The chain is built from TRBV10-3 and TRBJ2-1; 11 bases align to TRBD2. Germline CDR1 reads ENHRY; CDR2 reads SYGVKD. The V segment lost 11 bases and the J segment 7 bases; nucleotides outside the gene matches: 7. This CDR3 is built from 13 residues.

V is TRBV5-4 and J is TRBJ2-7; D is unclear. The CDR3 contains 12 residues. Germline V gene sequence: CDR1 SGHNT, CDR2 YYREEE (reference sequence). Trimming cost V 0 bases and J 6 bases, with 7 bases left between them. The CDR3 bases are TGTGCCAGCAGCTTGGATCGGTCCGAGCAGTACGTC. Its protein product is CASSLDRSEQYV.

This clonotype rates as medium-sized. The V and J genes are TRBV7-2 and TRBJ2-7, with 11 bases that match TRBD2. The CDR3 runs to 14 residues. Germline lookup yields CDR1 SGHTA and CDR2 FQGNSA. V shed 5 bases, J shed 2 bases, and the junction held 2 bases outside the gene matches. This CDR3 is CASSPSGGPYEQYF. CDR3 coding DNA: TGTGCCAGCAGCCCTAGCGGGGGGCCCTACGAGCAGTACTTC. Using reference TRBV7-2 and TRBJ2-7 for the parts outside the CDR3, the full variable domain is GAGVSQSPSNKVTEKGKDVELRCDPISGHTALYWYRQSLGQGLEFLIYFQGNSAPDKSGLPSDRFSAERTGGSVSTLTIQRTQQEDSAVYLCASSPSGGPYEQYFGPGTRLTVT.

This clonotype was counted ten times or more. The rearrangement joins TRBV29-1 to TRBJ2-3; no clear D gene. Per germline, CDR1 SQVTM and CDR2 ANQGSEA. V gave up 2 bases and J gave up 3 bases, with 6 bases separating them. The CDR3 runs to 12 residues. The CDR3 loop reads CSVERQTDTQYF. In DNA form, the CDR3 reads TGCAGCGTTGAAAGGCAGACAGATACGCAGTATTTT.

This clonotype ranks as medium-sized. The chain has TRBV11-2 and TRBJ2-3, with a weak D call TRBD1 (5 bases). Deletions cut 6 bases from V and 2 bases from J, with 15 bases between. The germline gives CDR1 SGHAT, CDR2 FQNNGV. This CDR3 region has 15 residues. CDR3 sequence reads: CASRGLRVHTDTQYF. The DNA of the CDR3 is TGTGCCAGCAGGGGTCTCAGGGTCCACACAGATACGCAGTATTTT.

The rearrangement uses TRBV6-2 or TRBV6-3 and TRBJ2-3; D gene unclear. The ends were cut back, 4 bases at V and 4 bases at J, with 6 bases in the middle. Germline CDR1 and CDR2: MNHEY and SVGEGT. The CDR3 is 12 amino acids. Written as DNA, the CDR3 is TGTGCCAGCAGTTTCGCTGCAGATACGCAGTATTTT. Its protein is CASSFAADTQYF.